The 26 T cell receptor beta chains below all came from one sample that was sequenced in a study of OX40 agonist ivuxolimab in advanced cancers. Libraries came from the immunoSEQ multiplex PCR assay. The clones in this table, taken by TCRdb from immuneACCESS, are in-frame only. Not every clone is retained; where verified, under half of the shortfall comes from an unresolved V gene, and the cause of the rest is unknown. A total of roughly 51,000 clones appear in this sample, 80% to 90% of them only once. The ten top clones hold 1.2% to 1.5% of the sample. The source was CD4+ or CD8+ T cells sorted from blood, collected in a trial of the OX40 agonist ivuxolimab. Every receptor here comes from an adult with an advanced solid tumor such as melanoma, head and neck, liver or kidney cancer.

CDR3: CAWNPTGSEQYF. The CDR3 nucleotides are TGTGCCTGGAACCCAACAGGGAGCGAGCAGTACTTC. V gene TRBV30 combines with J gene TRBJ2-7; TRBD1 is a possible D gene (6 bases). The germline V and J ends were trimmed by 4 bases and 6 bases, with 13 bases remaining between them. CDR3 length: 12 residues. The germline CDR1 and CDR2 sequences are GTSNPN and SVGIG (reference sequence).

This clone has a handful of counts. V usage is TRBV15 and J usage is TRBJ1-1; possibly TRBD1 for D (5 bases). The V end was cut by 2 bases, the J end by 7 bases, with 11 bases between. Germline CDR1 reads LNHNV; CDR2 reads YYDKDF (reference sequence). The CDR3 sequence is 13 residues long. In DNA, the CDR3 is TGTGCCACCAGCAGAAGGGACGGTAGTGAAGCTTTCTTT. It is translated as CATSRRDGSEAFF.

This chain connects TRBV7-3 to TRBJ2-1; TRBD2 matches 11 bases. With V trimmed by 5 bases and J by 4 bases, 7 bases remained unmatched. Germline assignment: CDR1 SGHTA and CDR2 FQGTGA. This CDR3 has 16 amino acids. CDR3 in amino acids: CASSASGLAVYNEQFF. In DNA, the CDR3 is TGTGCCAGCAGCGCATCGGGACTAGCGGTTTACAATGAGCAGTTCTTC.

The chain is built from TRBV4-1 and TRBJ1-4; possible D gene TRBD1, 5 bases. CDR3 length: 15 residues. CDR1 is MGHRA and CDR2 is YSYEKL in the germline V gene. The ends were cut back, 0 bases at V and 8 bases at J, with 13 bases in the middle. The CDR3 DNA follows: TGCGCCAGCAGCCAAGAGGGCACCTGGGGGGAAAAACTGTTTTTT. This translates into CASSQEGTWGEKLFF.

This chain uses TRBV11-3 with TRBJ2-1; D not resolved. The germline V and J ends were trimmed by 1 base and 2 bases, with 9 bases remaining between them. CDR1 SGHNT and CDR2 YENEEA come from the germline V gene. There are 15 residues in the CDR3. The DNA of the CDR3 is TGTGCCAGCAGCTTAGTTCGGGCCCCCTACAATGAGCAGTTCTTC. As protein: CASSLVRAPYNEQFF. Complete variable domain (other parts from reference TRBV11-3 and TRBJ2-1): EAGVVQSPRYKIIEKKQPVAFWCNPISGHNTLYWYLQNLGQGPELLIRYENEEAVDDSQLPKDRFSAERLKGVDSTLKIQPAELGDSAVYLCASSLVRAPYNEQFFGPGTRLTVL.

The chain joins TRBV6-7 to TRBJ2-6, with D unclear. TRBV6-7 is classed as an ORF, of uncertain function. The V end lost 1 base, the J end lost 0 bases, and 7 bases lay between the germline ends. This CDR3 is 16 amino acids long. The DNA for the CDR3 is TGTGCCAGCAGTTACTGCAGAGGCTCTGGGGCCAACGTCCTGACTTTC. It translates to CASSYCRGSGANVLTF.

The rearrangement links TRBV6-6 to TRBJ1-3; maybe TRBD1 (5 bases). V lost 11 bases, J lost 0 bases, and 11 bases lay in between. Germline V gene sequence: CDR1 MNHNY, CDR2 SVGAGI (reference sequence). This CDR3 is 13 amino acids long. The CDR3 here is CAGRQHSGNTIYF. As DNA, the CDR3 is TGTGCCGGGCGACAGCACTCTGGAAACACCATATATTTT.

The V gene is TRBV2, the J gene TRBJ2-3; the match to TRBD2 covers 7 bases. Germline values: CDR1 SNHLY, CDR2 FYNNEI. The V and J ends lost 10 bases and 2 bases, in that order; junction bases with no gene match: 6. The CDR3 consists of 13 residues. CDR3 sequence reads: CAIERDPTDTQYF. The CDR3 DNA reads TGTGCCATCGAGCGGGATCCCACAGATACGCAGTATTTT.

The chain combines TRBV19 with TRBJ2-3, with 11 nucleotides matching TRBD2. The CDR3 has 17 residues. Germline CDR1 and CDR2: LNHDA and SQIVND (reference sequence). V shed 2 bases, J shed 5 bases, and the junction held 9 bases outside the gene matches. The CDR3 is CASSISSGGAYKDTQYF. For the CDR3, the DNA is TGTGCCAGTAGTATAAGTAGCGGGGGGGCGTATAAAGATACGCAGTATTTT.

The J gene is TRBJ2-2, the V gene TRBV5-4, with 7 bases that match TRBD2. After removal of 4 bases from V and 4 bases from J, the junction contained 16 bases not matched to a gene. The CDR3 is 18 amino acids. Germline values: CDR1 SGHNT, CDR2 YYREEE (reference sequence). The CDR3 protein is CASSPERAGEGITGELFF. CDR3 in DNA: TGTGCCAGCAGCCCGGAAAGGGCGGGGGAGGGGATCACCGGGGAGCTGTTTTTT. The whole variable domain, filled in from reference TRBV5-4 and TRBJ2-2, reads ETGVTQSPTHLIKTRGQQVTLRCSSQSGHNTVSWYQQALGQGPQFIFQYYREEENGRGNFPPRFSGLQFPNYSSELNVNALELDDSALYLCASSPERAGEGITGELFFGEGSRLTVL.

The chain recombines TRBV19 with TRBJ2-6; 9 bases are shared with TRBD1. CDR3 length: 17 amino acids. The V gene's germline CDR1 is LNHDA and CDR2 SQIVND (reference sequence). Unmatched junction bases numbered 7, after V lost 5 bases and J lost 2 bases. The CDR3 DNA reads as TGTGCCAGTAGTCTAGGGACAGGGAGGACTGGGGCCAACGTCCTGACTTTC. Translating it yields CASSLGTGRTGANVLTF.

The gene calls are TRBV9 and TRBJ2-1, with D unclear. CDR1 is SGDLS and CDR2 is YYNGEE in the germline V gene. The CDR3 length is 15 residues. The V gene lost 1 base and the J gene lost 0 bases, with 8 bases spanning the gap. CDR3 sequence: CASSVQQSSYNEQFF. Written as DNA, the CDR3 is TGTGCCAGCAGCGTACAGCAAAGCTCCTACAATGAGCAGTTCTTC.

Only one count was recorded for this clone. The chain is built from TRBV27 and TRBJ2-7, with TRBD1 matching 7 bases. V was clipped by 3 bases and J by 2 bases; unmatched bases: 4. Germline V lookup: CDR1 MNHEY, CDR2 SMNVEV (reference sequence). This CDR3 has 14 residues. For the CDR3, the DNA is TGTGCCAGCAGTTTCTGGGACAGACCCTACGAGCAGTACTTC. Its translation: CASSFWDRPYEQYF.

V usage is TRBV20-1 and J usage is TRBJ2-1; no clear D. Germline V CDR1 and CDR2: DFQATT, SNEGSKA (reference sequence). This CDR3 is 11 amino acids long. Deletions cut 1 base from V and 8 bases from J, with 6 bases between. The CDR3 DNA follows: TGCAGTGCTAGAGTTAAGTATGAGCAGTTCTTC. This encodes CSARVKYEQFF.

This clone appeared a few times. The V and J genes are TRBV19 and TRBJ1-5; 7 nucleotides line up with TRBD1. Looked up from germline, CDR1 is LNHDA and CDR2 is SQIVND (reference sequence). This CDR3 has 14 residues. V lost 5 bases to trimming and J lost 2 bases; unmatched junction nucleotides: 3. The CDR3 nucleotides are TGTGCCAGTAGTGGGACAGCTGGCAATCAGCCCCAGCATTTT. The encoded protein is CASSGTAGNQPQHF.

The chain couples TRBV18 to TRBJ1-2, with 9 bases aligning to TRBD1. Germline V CDR1 and CDR2: KGHSH, LQKENI. V gave up 6 bases and J gave up 4 bases; unmatched junction bases: 3. This CDR3 comprises 13 residues. This CDR3 reads CASSLDRGYGYTF. The CDR3 nucleotides read TGTGCCAGCTCTCTGGACAGGGGCTATGGCTACACCTTC.

J is TRBJ1-4 and V is TRBV7-8, with unresolved D. Trimming took 5 bases from V and 4 from J, leaving 5 bases between them. CDR3 length: 12 residues. Germline-derived CDR1 and CDR2 are SGHVS and FQNEAQ. The CDR3 nucleotides read TGTGCCAGCAGCGACCTTAATGAAAAACTGTTTTTT. Residues: CASSDLNEKLFF.

The rearrangement uses TRBV29-1 and TRBJ1-1; possible D gene TRBD1, 5 bases. The CDR3 is 12 residues long. Germline V gene lookup returns CDR1 SQVTM and CDR2 ANQGSEA. The ends were cut back, 3 bases at V and 1 base at J, with 6 bases in the middle. The CDR3 loop reads CSVEQGNTEAFF. Written as DNA, the CDR3 is TGCAGCGTTGAGCAGGGGAACACTGAAGCTTTCTTT.

The gene calls are TRBV2 and TRBJ1-1; D is uncertain. The germline V gene has CDR1 SNHLY and CDR2 FYNNEI. CDR3 length: 13 residues. V dropped 0 bases and J dropped 11 bases, with 13 bases sitting between them. The CDR3 bases are TGTGCCAGCAGTGAAGCGGAGACGGCCATGGCTTTCTTT. Its translation is CASSEAETAMAFF.

With respect to this clone: Germline is not matched at one junction end, which may reflect a read error. Other nucleotide sequences from this sample produce the same CDR3. The V call is TRBV5-1, the J call TRBJ1-3; no firm D call. The CDR3 has 16 amino acids. Germline loops: CDR1 SGHRS, CDR2 YFSETQ. The chain's CDR3 is CASSLASAASGNTIYF. The CDR3 DNA is TGCGCTAGCAGCTTGGCCTCCGCAGCATCGGGAAACACCATATATTTT. Together with reference TRBV5-1 and TRBJ1-3, the CDR3 gives the full variable domain: KAGVTQTPRYLIKTRGQQVTLSCSPISGHRSVSWYQQTPGQGLQFLFEYFSETQRNKGNFPGRFSGRQFSNSRSEMNVSTLELGDSALYLCASSLASAASGNTIYFGEGSWLTVV.

V usage is TRBV5-1 and J usage is TRBJ2-1; 7 bases map to TRBD2. V lost 0 bases and J lost 4; bases outside the gene matches: 4. The CDR3 length is 15 residues. The V gene's germline CDR1 is SGHRS and CDR2 YFSETQ. CDR3 residues: CASSLAGTKYNEQFF. The CDR3 DNA sequence: TGCGCCAGCAGCTTGGCCGGGACTAAGTACAATGAGCAGTTCTTC.

V usage is TRBV6-1 and J usage is TRBJ1-3, with 8 nucleotides matching TRBD1. Germline CDR1 and CDR2: MNHNS and SASEGT. The V gene end was trimmed by 4 bases and the J gene end by 3 bases; junction bases not matched to a gene: 8. The CDR3 length is 16 residues. The CDR3 coding sequence is TGTGCCAGCAGTGGAAGACAGGGGAGGGGTGGAAACACCATATATTTT. This encodes CASSGRQGRGGNTIYF.

The V gene is TRBV19, the J gene TRBJ1-2; D unresolved. CDR3 length equals 13 residues. Looked up from germline, CDR1 is LNHDA and CDR2 is SQIVND (reference sequence). The V end lost 2 bases, the J end lost 7 bases, and 11 bases lay between the germline ends. DNA for the CDR3: TGTGCCAGTAGTATAACCCAGACCGGTGGCTACACCTTC. Amino acid sequence: CASSITQTGGYTF. Together with reference TRBV19 and TRBJ1-2, the CDR3 gives the full variable domain: DGGITQSPKYLFRKEGQNVTLSCEQNLNHDAMYWYRQDPGQGLRLIYYSQIVNDFQKGDIAEGYSVSREKKESFPLTVTSAQKNPTAFYLCASSITQTGGYTFGSGTRLTVV.

This rearrangement joins TRBV11-2 to TRBJ2-7; the match to TRBD1 covers 7 bases. V dropped 3 bases and J dropped 3; count of bases not matched to a gene: 5. Germline lookup yields CDR1 SGHAT and CDR2 FQNNGV. The CDR3 runs 14 residues. The CDR3 region has the DNA TGTGCCAGCAGCTTGACAGGGACCGTCTACGAGCAGTACTTC. Its protein is CASSLTGTVYEQYF. The full variable domain, with the rest looked up from reference TRBV11-2 and TRBJ2-7, is EAGVAQSPRYKIIEKRQSVAFWCNPISGHATLYWYQQILGQGPKLLIQFQNNGVVDDSQLPKDRFSAERLKGVDSTLKIQPAKLEDSAVYLCASSLTGTVYEQYFGPGTRLTVT.

The chain combines TRBV4-1 with TRBJ1-5, with D unresolved. V shed 1 base and J shed 7 bases, with 20 bases lying between them. Germline CDR1 is MGHRA and CDR2 is YSYEKL. CDR3 length: 17 amino acids. DNA of the CDR3: TGCGCCAGCAGCCAAGGTTGGGCCGCGGGTGGGTACCAGCCCCAGCATTTT. This translates into CASSQGWAAGGYQPQHF.

The J gene is TRBJ2-5, the V gene TRBV15; D not resolved. The germline V and J ends were trimmed by 1 base and 5 bases, with 5 bases remaining between them. The CDR3 spans 12 residues. The V gene's germline CDR1 is LNHNV and CDR2 YYDKDF (reference sequence). CDR3 nucleotide sequence: TGTGCCACCAGCAGAGGTGGGGAGACCCAGTACTTC. Translation gives CATSRGGETQYF. Combining the CDR3 with reference TRBV15 and TRBJ2-5 gives the whole variable domain DAMVIQNPRYQVTQFGKPVTLSCSQTLNHNVMYWYQQKSSQAPKLLFHYYDKDFNNEADTPDNFQSRRPNTSFCFLDIRSPGLGDTAMYLCATSRGGETQYFGPGTRLLVL.